The clone carrying this T cell receptor beta chain is deemed medium-sized (0.01 to 0.1%). Its antigen remains unknown. This sample was taken from a study of spatial heterogeneity in lung cancer. This CDR3 comprises 12 residues. The J segment lost 10 bases and the V segment lost 7 bases, leaving 9 bases of the junction unmatched. Germline CDR1 is LGHDT and CDR2 is YNNKEL (reference sequence). Findings and limits, study-wide: Coverage was estimated at approximately 7% of tumor T cells for alpha chains and approximately 14% for beta chains. In tumors, expanded intratumoral alpha and beta TCR counts tracked mutation counts.

Time point described: sample taken at primary tumor resection. Samples came from roughly 75 TRACERx patients with untreated early-stage lung cancer. Whole RNA, which was extracted from tumor, nontumor lung tissue or frozen PBMC, was sequenced without any cell sorting. TCRdb reprocessed the 5' RACE reads via MiXCR and lists one record per CDR3 protein. This table holds under 4,000 distinct CDR3 sequences, around 6.1% found once. This sequence was found in a male donor with early-stage non-small cell lung cancer. Sequencing used lung tumor tissue, obtained at surgery. The chain is built from TRBV3-1 and TRBJ1-1; TRBD1 agrees at 7 bases. CDR3 sequence: CASTSSDRVAFF. The CDR3, as DNA: TGTGCCAGCACCTCTAGCGACAGGGTAGCTTTCTTT.